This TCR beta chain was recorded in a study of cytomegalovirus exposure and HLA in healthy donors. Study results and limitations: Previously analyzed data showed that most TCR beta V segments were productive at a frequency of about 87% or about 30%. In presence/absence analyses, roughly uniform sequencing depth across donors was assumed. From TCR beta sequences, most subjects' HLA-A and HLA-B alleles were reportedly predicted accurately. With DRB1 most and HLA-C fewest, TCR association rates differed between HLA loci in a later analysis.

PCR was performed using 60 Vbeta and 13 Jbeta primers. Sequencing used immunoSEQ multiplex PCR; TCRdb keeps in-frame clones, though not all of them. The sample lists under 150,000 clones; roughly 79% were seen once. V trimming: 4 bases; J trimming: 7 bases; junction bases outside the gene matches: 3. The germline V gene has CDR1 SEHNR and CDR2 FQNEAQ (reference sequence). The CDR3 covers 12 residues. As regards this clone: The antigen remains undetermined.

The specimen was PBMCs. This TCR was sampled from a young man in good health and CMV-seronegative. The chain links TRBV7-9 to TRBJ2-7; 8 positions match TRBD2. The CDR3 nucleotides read TGTGCCAGCAGCTCCGGGAGGGGTGAGCAGTACTTC. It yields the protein CASSSGRGEQYF.